This T cell receptor beta chain was retrieved from a study of blood T cell repertoires in COVID-19. Overall study context: There were acute and convalescent COVID-19 samples, and they came from the United States, Italy and Spain.

Original data processing: Nucleated cell counts were estimated from reference gene primer amplification. Repertoires were generated with immunoSEQ multiplex PCR, while TCRdb's copy carries only in-frame clones and drops some. That table is the source of V, J and clone size, and D and trimming were worked out from the DNA. The sample yields 180,000 or so clones, 80% to 90% seen once. V lost 3 bases and J lost 2; bases outside the gene matches: 1. Looked up from germline, CDR1 is SGHVS and CDR2 is FQNEAQ. There are 14 residues in the CDR3. The sequenced sample consisted of peripheral blood. The chain carries TRBV7-8 and TRBJ1-5, with 7 positions matching TRBD1. This receptor was identified in a man between 60 and 75 years old with acute or convalescent COVID-19. CDR3 coding DNA: TGTGCCAGCAGCTTCGGACAGGGCAATCAGCCCCAGCATTTT. It codes for CASSFGQGNQPQHF.